The 16 T cell receptor beta chains presented below share a single source sample, sequenced in a study of blood T cell repertoires in COVID-19. Here immunoSEQ multiplex PCR was the method, and the copy in TCRdb shows in-frame clones only, minus some. The sample holds around 40,000 clones, approximately 91% seen once. The sequenced sample consisted of peripheral blood. The origin of the receptors is a man aged 45-65 years with active COVID-19.

The chain joins TRBV27 to TRBJ2-3; 9 nucleotides agree with TRBD2. This CDR3 has 18 residues. Germline CDR1 reads MNHEY; CDR2 reads SMNVEV (reference sequence). V trimming: 4 bases; J trimming: 6 bases; junction bases outside the gene matches: 17. As DNA, the CDR3 is TGTGCCAGCAGTTCCCGGACAGATACTGGCGGGAGGGCTGATACGCAGTATTTT. It is translated as CASSSRTDTGGRADTQYF.

The V and J genes are TRBV2 and TRBJ2-5; D might be TRBD2 (5 bases). CDR3 length equals 11 residues. The germline gives CDR1 SNHLY, CDR2 FYNNEI. V was shortened by 6 bases and J by 5 bases, with 7 bases between the two germline ends. CDR3 nucleotide sequence: TGTGCCAGCAGGCGCGGGGAGACCCAGTACTTC. Translated, it gives CASRRGETQYF.

The chain joins TRBV19 to TRBJ2-7, with D possibly being TRBD1 (6 bases). The CDR3 has 13 amino acids. The germline gives CDR1 LNHDA, CDR2 SQIVND (reference sequence). V lost 10 bases and J lost 9, with 22 bases in between. The CDR3 nucleotides are TGTGCCACCTCGGACAGCTCGAACTGGCCGCAGTACTTC. It is translated as CATSDSSNWPQYF.

This chain connects TRBV28 to TRBJ2-7; D remains ambiguous. The V gene's germline CDR1 is MDHEN and CDR2 SYDVKM. The V gene lost 7 bases and the J gene lost 3 bases, with 7 bases spanning the gap. CDR3 length: 11 residues. CDR3 in DNA: TGTGCCAGCACGGGTAACTACGAGCAGTACTTC. Translated, it gives CASTGNYEQYF.

The rearrangement joins TRBV5-4 to TRBJ1-1; 7 bases align to TRBD1. There are 15 residues in the CDR3. Trimming took 0 bases from V and 5 from J; bases not matched to a gene: 7. Germline CDR1 SGHNT, CDR2 YYREEE (reference sequence). CDR3 in amino acids: CASSLEQGGLTEAFF. The CDR3 DNA sequence: TGTGCCAGCAGCTTGGAGCAGGGGGGCTTAACTGAAGCTTTCTTT.

The chain uses TRBV30 and TRBJ2-7; 9 bases are a match to TRBD2. The J segment lost 0 bases and the V segment lost 1 base, leaving 7 bases of the junction unmatched. Germline V gives CDR1 GTSNPN, CDR2 SVGIG (reference sequence). The CDR3 contains 16 residues. CDR3 DNA: TGTGCCTGGAGTGGGGAGCGGGAGGATTTCTCCTACGAGCAGTACTTC. This sequence encodes CAWSGEREDFSYEQYF.

V gene TRBV2 combines with J gene TRBJ2-5; 8 positions match TRBD1. The V gene's germline CDR1 is SNHLY and CDR2 FYNNEI. This CDR3 is built from 13 residues. After removal of 6 bases from V and 5 bases from J, the junction contained 5 bases not matched to a gene. CDR3 residues: CASRPGGSETQYF. The CDR3, as DNA: TGTGCCAGCAGGCCAGGGGGCTCTGAGACCCAGTACTTC.

The chain carries TRBV7-3 and TRBJ2-1; TRBD1 matches 9 bases. The CDR3 is 15 residues long. Trimming removed 3 bases from V and 7 bases from J; junction bases left unmatched: 7. Germline-derived CDR1 and CDR2 are SGHTA and FQGTGA. CDR3 protein: CASSFSPGQGNEQFF. CDR3 in DNA: TGTGCCAGCAGCTTCTCGCCGGGACAGGGAAATGAGCAGTTCTTC.

This clone occurred once. The rearrangement uses TRBV7-9 and TRBJ2-1; 11 nucleotides agree with TRBD1. The CDR3 is 15 residues long. CDR1 and CDR2 (germline): SEHNR, FQNEAQ (reference sequence). After removal of 5 bases from V and 4 bases from J, the junction contained 4 bases not matched to a gene. The CDR3 region is CASSPGTGGYNEQFF. CDR3 sequence (DNA): TGTGCCAGCAGCCCCGGGACAGGGGGTTACAATGAGCAGTTCTTC.

The chain uses TRBV7-9 and TRBJ2-7, with TRBD2 as a possible D gene (6 bases). The V gene lost 5 bases and the J gene lost 0 bases, with 20 bases spanning the gap. CDR3 size: 17 residues. Germline lookup yields CDR1 SEHNR and CDR2 FQNEAQ (reference sequence). CDR3 nucleotides: TGTGCCAGCAGCGCCCCGACTTCCCCCGGGAGCTCCTACGAGCAGTACTTC. Protein product: CASSAPTSPGSSYEQYF.

This clone was seen just once. The J gene is TRBJ2-7, the V gene TRBV27, with 7 bases identical to TRBD2. The germline gives CDR1 MNHEY, CDR2 SMNVEV (reference sequence). Losses at the gene ends were 2 bases for V and 4 bases for J; bases not matched to a gene: 8. There are 15 residues in the CDR3. In DNA form, the CDR3 reads TGTGCCAGCAGTTTAGGGGCGGGAGAAACATACGAGCAGTACTTC. Its translation: CASSLGAGETYEQYF.

This clone was counted at least ten times. The chain carries TRBV27 and TRBJ2-1, with a tentative D call TRBD2 (5 bases). The CDR3 contains 14 residues. Deletions cut 2 bases from V and 8 bases from J, with 13 bases between. CDR1 is MNHEY and CDR2 is SMNVEV in the germline V gene (reference sequence). The CDR3 region has the DNA TGTGCCAGCAGTTTAGGGCTTACTAGTGATGAGCAGTTCTTC. Translation: CASSLGLTSDEQFF.

The chain combines TRBV9 with TRBJ1-2, with D perhaps TRBD1 (5 bases). The CDR3 consists of 16 residues. Trimming shortened V by 0 bases and J by 3 bases, and 15 bases separated the two germline ends. In germline, CDR1 is SGDLS, CDR2 YYNGEE. The DNA for the CDR3 is TGTGCCAGCAGCGTAGGAACAGGCGGCGTGGACTATGGCTACACCTTC. This translates into CASSVGTGGVDYGYTF.

The V call is TRBV11-2, the J call TRBJ2-5; D unclear. The CDR3 is 11 amino acids. The V end was cut by 5 bases, the J end by 5 bases, with 6 bases between. CDR1 is SGHAT, CDR2 FQNNGV, per germline. The CDR3: CASSPSETQYF. The CDR3 nucleotides read TGTGCCAGCAGCCCGTCGGAGACCCAGTACTTC. Combining the CDR3 with reference TRBV11-2 and TRBJ2-5 gives the whole variable domain EAGVAQSPRYKIIEKRQSVAFWCNPISGHATLYWYQQILGQGPKLLIQFQNNGVVDDSQLPKDRFSAERLKGVDSTLKIQPAKLEDSAVYLCASSPSETQYFGPGTRLLVL.

The J gene is TRBJ1-4, the V gene TRBV5-1; D is unclear. The ends were cut back, 2 bases at V and 3 bases at J, with 8 bases in the middle. From germline, CDR1 is SGHRS and CDR2 YFSETQ. The CDR3 runs to 14 residues. The chain's CDR3 is CASSLEISNEKLFF. Here the CDR3 DNA reads TGCGCCAGCAGCTTAGAGATCTCTAATGAAAAACTGTTTTTT.

V and J are TRBV2 and TRBJ2-1, with D possibly being TRBD2 (6 bases). V was pared by 6 bases and J by 16 bases, with 22 bases between. Germline V CDR1 and CDR2: SNHLY, FYNNEI. The CDR3 has 13 amino acids. CDR3 residues: CASSAGSSSMAFF. The CDR3 bases are TGTGCCAGCAGCGCCGGGAGTTCGAGTATGGCCTTCTTC.